Below are 25 T cell receptor beta chains sequenced from a single sample in a study of blood T cell repertoires in COVID-19. Assay: immunoSEQ multiplex PCR; the TCRdb copy retains only in-frame clones and omits some. Of under 15,000 clones in the sample, about nine tenths were seen once. The source material was peripheral blood. Receptors originate from a woman in her seventies with active COVID-19.

The chain joins TRBV11-3 to TRBJ2-2, with TRBD2 identical over 12 bases. Germline values: CDR1 SGHNT, CDR2 YENEEA. The CDR3 is 16 amino acids. Germline trimming cut 2 bases from V and 8 bases from J; bases unmatched to any gene: 6. The CDR3 sequence: CASSLSTSGRIGELFF. The CDR3 nucleotides are TGTGCCAGCAGCTTAAGTACTAGCGGGAGGATAGGGGAGCTGTTTTTT.

The J gene is TRBJ1-2, the V gene TRBV6-1; no clear D. The CDR3 has 13 residues. CDR1 and CDR2 (germline): MNHNS, SASEGT. Between the trimmed V and J ends, which lost 1 base and 3 bases, there was a span of 6 bases. The CDR3 loop is CASSEDSDYGYTF. Here the CDR3 DNA reads TGTGCCAGCAGTGAAGATTCGGACTATGGCTACACCTTC.

The chain carries TRBV5-1 and TRBJ2-1; 15 bases line up with TRBD2. Germline CDR1 SGHRS, CDR2 YFSETQ. This CDR3 region has 16 residues. V lost 2 bases to trimming and J lost 5 bases; unmatched junction nucleotides: 2. CDR3 protein: CASSFGLAGGNNEQFF. For the CDR3, the DNA is TGCGCCAGCAGCTTCGGACTAGCGGGAGGGAACAATGAGCAGTTCTTC.

The V gene is TRBV14, the J gene TRBJ1-1, with D perhaps TRBD1 (6 bases). Germline CDR1 SGHDN, CDR2 FVKESK. The ends were cut back, 2 bases at V and 5 bases at J, with 12 bases in the middle. The CDR3 spans 14 residues. The CDR3 spells CASSQIDRSTEAFF. CDR3 coding DNA: TGTGCCAGCAGCCAAATAGACAGGTCAACTGAAGCTTTCTTT.

The CDR3 nucleotides read TGTGCCAGCTCTCCTGTCAGGGGAAACAATCAGCCCCAGCATTTT. It specifies CASSPVRGNNQPQHF. V and J are TRBV28 and TRBJ1-5; a possible D gene is TRBD1 (6 bases). Germline V gene sequence: CDR1 MDHEN, CDR2 SYDVKM. The CDR3 extends over 15 amino acids. V was clipped by 8 bases and J by 3 bases, with 17 bases between them.

The chain couples TRBV18 to TRBJ2-4; D is possibly TRBD1 (6 bases). From germline, CDR1 is KGHSH and CDR2 LQKENI. Trimming took off 2 bases at V and 8 bases at J, with 16 bases between the two ends. The CDR3 runs to 15 residues. CDR3 region: CASSPGQGRGDIQYF. In nucleotides, the CDR3 is TGTGCCAGCTCACCAGGGCAGGGGCGAGGGGACATTCAGTACTTC.

The V call is TRBV9, the J call TRBJ2-1; 10 bases line up with TRBD2. The CDR3 extends over 15 amino acids. Per germline, CDR1 SGDLS and CDR2 YYNGEE. V shed 3 bases and J 5 bases; nucleotides not matched to a gene: 5. CDR3 coding DNA: TGTGCCAGCAGCGCCGGAGGACTAGCGGACAATGAGCAGTTCTTC. This encodes CASSAGGLADNEQFF. Variable domain in full (rest from reference TRBV9 and TRBJ2-1): DSGVTQTPKHLITATGQRVTLRCSPRSGDLSVYWYQQSLDQGLQFLIQYYNGEERAKGNILERFSAQQFPDLHSELNLSSLELGDSALYFCASSAGGLADNEQFFGPGTRLTVL.

The rearrangement joins TRBV4-3 to TRBJ2-5, with 7 bases identical to TRBD2. The CDR3 has 14 amino acids. V lost 0 bases and J lost 4; bases outside the gene matches: 2. Germline V gene lookup returns CDR1 LGHNA and CDR2 YSLEER. Written as DNA, the CDR3 is TGCGCCAGCAGCCAAGATACGGGGGGAGAGACCCAGTACTTC. Translating it yields CASSQDTGGETQYF.

The chain recombines TRBV5-1 with TRBJ2-3, with 13 bases matching TRBD2. The J segment lost 3 bases and the V segment lost 5 bases, leaving 3 bases of the junction unmatched. Germline CDR1 SGHRS, CDR2 YFSETQ. The CDR3 covers 15 residues. CDR3 coding DNA: TGCGCCAGCAGTTCGGGACTAGCGGGGACAGATACGCAGTATTTT. It translates to CASSSGLAGTDTQYF.

The chain recombines TRBV9 with TRBJ2-5; 11 bases line up with TRBD2. CDR1 and CDR2 from the germline V gene are SGDLS and YYNGEE. This CDR3 is 16 amino acids long. Germline trimming cut 1 base from V and 3 bases from J; bases unmatched to any gene: 5. The CDR3 is CASSVREGLAEETQYF. CDR3 DNA sequence: TGTGCCAGCAGCGTAAGGGAGGGACTAGCGGAAGAGACCCAGTACTTC.

The V call is TRBV18, the J call TRBJ2-1, with 10 bases aligning to TRBD1. The CDR3 runs 15 residues. The V and J ends lost 3 bases and 6 bases, in that order; junction bases with no gene match: 5. Looked up from germline, CDR1 is KGHSH and CDR2 is LQKENI. CDR3 protein: CASSPGTGVFNEQFF. In DNA form, the CDR3 reads TGTGCCAGCTCACCCGGGACAGGGGTGTTCAATGAGCAGTTCTTC.

The chain has TRBV7-9 and TRBJ2-1; TRBD2 aligns across 12 bases. Trimming removed 4 bases from V and 8 bases from J; junction bases left unmatched: 9. This CDR3 spans 16 amino acids. Germline assignment: CDR1 SEHNR and CDR2 FQNEAQ (reference sequence). CDR3 protein: CASSSAETSGSDEQFF. The CDR3 DNA reads as TGTGCCAGCAGCTCAGCTGAGACTAGCGGGAGTGATGAGCAGTTCTTC.

This clone was counted a single time. V is TRBV4-3 and J is TRBJ2-7; TRBD2 might be the D (6 bases). The germline V gene encodes CDR1 LGHNA and CDR2 YSLEER. The CDR3 has 15 residues. Trimming took 2 bases from V and 4 from J, leaving 15 bases between them. Here the CDR3 DNA reads TGCGCCAGCAGCCAAAGGGGCGGGGACTTTTACGAGCAGTACTTC. Its translation is CASSQRGGDFYEQYF.

The chain combines TRBV7-8 with TRBJ2-7; TRBD2 matches at 11 bases. The ends lost 6 bases at V and 3 bases at J; junction bases unmatched: 16. The germline V gene has CDR1 SGHVS and CDR2 FQNEAQ. The CDR3 runs 18 residues. The CDR3 sequence is CASSFLTGTSGRFYEQYF. CDR3 nucleotides: TGTGCCAGCAGTTTTCTAACCGGGACTAGCGGACGATTCTACGAGCAGTACTTC.

The chain couples TRBV19 to TRBJ2-5, with TRBD1 matching over 9 bases. The CDR3 extends over 15 amino acids. Trimming took 7 bases from V and 5 from J; bases not matched to a gene: 11. Looked up from germline, CDR1 is LNHDA and CDR2 is SQIVND (reference sequence). CDR3 bases: TGTGCCAGTAAGGGAACAGGGGGCCGGGCGGAGACCCAGTACTTC. Amino acid sequence: CASKGTGGRAETQYF.

The rearrangement joins TRBV7-9 to TRBJ2-3, with D possibly being TRBD1 (6 bases). Germline V gene sequence: CDR1 SEHNR, CDR2 FQNEAQ (reference sequence). Trimming left V 5 bases short and J 0 bases short, with 15 bases between. CDR3 size: 16 residues. In nucleotides, the CDR3 is TGTGCCAGCAGCATAAGACAGGTTACTAGCACAGATACGCAGTATTTT. It is translated as CASSIRQVTSTDTQYF.

The chain uses TRBV5-4 and TRBJ2-7; TRBD1 matches 8 bases. The junction had 3 bases not matched to a gene; V was cut back by 2 bases and J by 5 bases. Germline V gene sequence: CDR1 SGHNT, CDR2 YYREEE (reference sequence). The CDR3 extends over 13 amino acids. The CDR3 coding sequence is TGTGCCAGCAGCTTTGGACAGGGTGACGAGCAGTACTTC. Translating gives CASSFGQGDEQYF.

J is TRBJ2-7 and V is TRBV30; TRBD2 agrees at 14 bases. The CDR3 totals 16 residues. The germline gives CDR1 GTSNPN, CDR2 SVGIG (reference sequence). The junction had 7 bases not matched to a gene; V was cut back by 5 bases and J by 1 base. The DNA for the CDR3 is TGTGCCTGGGGACTAGCGGGAGGTTTAAGGTCCTACGAGCAGTACTTC. Its protein product is CAWGLAGGLRSYEQYF.

This chain connects TRBV30 to TRBJ2-7; D perhaps matches TRBD1 (8 bases). From germline, CDR1 is GTSNPN and CDR2 SVGIG (reference sequence). Trimming stripped 5 bases from V and 4 bases from J, with 12 bases between. The CDR3 contains 12 residues. The CDR3 DNA reads TGTGCCTGGGGACAGGGAGGGTACGAGCAGTACTTC. It translates to CAWGQGGYEQYF.

The chain uses TRBV6-5 and TRBJ2-1, with a tentative D call TRBD1 (6 bases). Per the germline V gene, CDR1 is MNHEY and CDR2 is SVGAGI. The CDR3 loop spans 13 amino acids. V gave up 5 bases and J gave up 3 bases, with 8 bases separating them. The CDR3, as DNA: TGTGCCAGCAGTCGACAGGTCTACAATGAGCAGTTCTTC. Translating it yields CASSRQVYNEQFF.

The J gene is TRBJ1-4, the V gene TRBV5-1, with 8 bases matching TRBD1. There are 16 residues in the CDR3. Germline lookup yields CDR1 SGHRS and CDR2 YFSETQ. The junction had 9 bases not matched to a gene; V was cut back by 4 bases and J by 4 bases. The CDR3: CASSPGRTGRNEKLFF. Written as DNA, the CDR3 is TGCGCCAGCAGCCCAGGCCGGACAGGGCGTAATGAAAAACTGTTTTTT.

The chain employs TRBV28 and TRBJ2-1; a possible D gene is TRBD1 (6 bases). The CDR3 spans 14 residues. The germline gives CDR1 MDHEN, CDR2 SYDVKM. V gave up 6 bases and J gave up 0 bases, with 9 bases separating them. The CDR3 spells CASRTTGSYNEQFF. The DNA for the CDR3 is TGTGCCAGCAGAACGACAGGCTCCTACAATGAGCAGTTCTTC.

The V call is TRBV4-2, the J call TRBJ2-1, with D unclear. The CDR3 contains 16 residues. Per germline, CDR1 LGHNA and CDR2 YNFKEQ. V was cut by 1 base and J by 0 bases, with 10 bases left in between. The CDR3 here is CASSQGSQSSYNEQFF. The CDR3 nucleotides are TGTGCCAGCAGCCAAGGAAGCCAAAGCTCCTACAATGAGCAGTTCTTC.

The chain employs TRBV29-1 and TRBJ2-7; 10 positions agree with TRBD2. The ends lost 4 bases at V and 0 bases at J; junction bases unmatched: 9. CDR3 size: 16 residues. From germline, CDR1 is SQVTM and CDR2 ANQGSEA. The CDR3 region has the DNA TGCAGCGTTGGGGACAGCGGGAGGGGTAGCTCCTACGAGCAGTACTTC. Protein: CSVGDSGRGSSYEQYF.

This clone was picked up a small number of times. V is TRBV20-1 and J is TRBJ1-6, with 7 bases matching TRBD1. The CDR3 contains 14 residues. The germline V gene has CDR1 DFQATT and CDR2 SNEGSKA (reference sequence). V gave up 3 bases and J gave up 6 bases; unmatched junction bases: 5. CDR3 nucleotides: TGCAGTGCTAGTCCCACAGGGGTTAATTCACCCCTCCACTTT. It translates to CSASPTGVNSPLHF.